The rows below give T cell receptor beta chains drawn from one sample of a study of regulatory T cells in long-lasting Graves disease. TCRdb recomputed calls from the multiplex PCR reads with MiXCR, one row per CDR3 protein. Of more than 300,000 distinct CDR3 sequences in the sample, around a sixth were seen once. Sequences were derived from peripheral blood mononuclear cells (PBMCs), sampled at new diagnosis, from a patient treated with antithyroid drugs. The receptors derive from a female donor with Graves disease. CDR3s include the opening cysteine and the closing phenylalanine or tryptophan. D genes are given only for firm matches. For some rows the clone size is stated as once, few or many, or as a class when expanded; others skip it.

size: NA
J: TRBJ2-7
V: TRBV6-2/TRBV6-3
D: NA
CDR3: CASSYRDGSSYEQYF
DNA: TGTGCCAGCAGTTACCGGGACGGGAGCTCCTACGAGCAGTACTTC

size: many
J: TRBJ2-3
V: TRBV13
D: NA
CDR3: CASSLTGVQDTQYF
DNA: TGTGCCAGCAGCTTAACGGGGGTGCAAGATACGCAGTATTTT

size: many
J: TRBJ2-1
V: TRBV7-3
D: NA
CDR3: CASSLNLHNEQFF
DNA: TGTGCCAGCAGCTTGAATCTCCACAATGAGCAGTTCTTC

size: many
J: TRBJ2-3
V: TRBV24-1
D: TRBD1
CDR3: CATSDPGQGKLTDTQYF
DNA: TGTGCCACCAGTGACCCGGGACAGGGGAAGTTGACAGATACGCAGTATTTT

size: NA
J: TRBJ2-7
V: TRBV28
D: NA
CDR3: CASSLRGLASYEQYF
DNA: TGTGCCAGCAGTTTAAGGGGATTGGCAAGCTACGAGCAGTACTTC

size: NA
J: TRBJ2-7
V: TRBV12-3/TRBV12-4
D: NA
CDR3: CASSLSVGQLYEQYF
DNA: TGTGCCAGCAGTTTATCGGTGGGACAACTCTACGAGCAGTACTTC

size: NA
J: TRBJ2-1
V: TRBV7-2
D: TRBD2
CDR3: CASSLIGTSGSFDEQFF
DNA: TGTGCCAGCAGCTTAATCGGGACTAGCGGGAGTTTCGATGAGCAGTTCTTC

size: NA
J: TRBJ2-1
V: TRBV7-9
D: NA
CDR3: CASNQGGGGNEQFF
DNA: TGTGCCAGCAACCAAGGGGGGGGGGGCAATGAGCAGTTCTTC

size: NA
J: TRBJ2-2
V: TRBV30
D: NA
CDR3: CAWNGGGGELFF
DNA: TGTGCCTGGAATGGAGGGGGCGGGGAGCTGTTTTTT

size: many
J: TRBJ2-2
V: TRBV27
D: TRBD1
CDR3: CASSSGQGATANTGELFF
DNA: TGTGCCAGCAGTTCAGGACAGGGGGCCACGGCGAACACCGGGGAGCTGTTTTTT

size: NA
J: TRBJ2-3
V: TRBV2
D: NA
CDR3: CASSALGRGSDTQYF
DNA: TGTGCCAGCAGCGCCCTGGGCAGGGGATCAGATACGCAGTATTTT

size: many
J: TRBJ2-3
V: TRBV28
D: NA
CDR3: CASSLFTGADTQYF
DNA: TGTGCCAGCAGTTTATTTACGGGCGCCGATACGCAGTATTTT

size: many
J: TRBJ1-1
V: TRBV28
D: NA
CDR3: CASSLIRRKAFF
DNA: TGTGCCAGCAGTTTGATCAGGAGAAAAGCTTTCTTT

size: many
J: TRBJ1-1
V: TRBV4-1
D: NA
CDR3: CASSQGRSGNTEAFF
DNA: TGCGCCAGCAGCCAAGGGAGAAGCGGGAACACTGAAGCTTTCTTT

size: many
J: TRBJ1-5
V: TRBV10-2
D: NA
CDR3: CASRPGGNQPQHF
DNA: TGCGCCAGCAGGCCGGGGGGAAATCAGCCCCAGCATTTT

size: many
J: TRBJ1-1
V: TRBV28
D: TRBD1
CDR3: CASSLTGSGGKNTEAFF
DNA: TGTGCCAGCAGTTTAACCGGGTCAGGGGGTAAGAACACTGAAGCTTTCTTT

size: many
J: TRBJ1-1
V: TRBV5-1
D: NA
CDR3: CASSHQENTEAFF
DNA: TGCGCCAGCAGCCACCAGGAGAACACTGAAGCTTTCTTT

size: NA
J: TRBJ2-4
V: TRBV7-2
D: TRBD2
CDR3: CANSLTSANIQYF
DNA: TGTGCCAACAGCCTGACTAGCGCAAACATTCAGTACTTC

size: many
J: TRBJ2-7
V: TRBV12-3/TRBV12-4
D: NA
CDR3: CASSLASGGGYEQYF
DNA: TGTGCCAGCAGTTTAGCGTCAGGGGGAGGCTACGAGCAGTACTTC

size: many
J: TRBJ1-1
V: TRBV7-2
D: NA
CDR3: CASSRGRTVLNTEAFF
DNA: TGTGCCAGCAGCCGAGGACGGACCGTATTGAACACTGAAGCTTTCTTT

size: many
J: TRBJ1-5
V: TRBV20-1
D: TRBD1
CDR3: CSASTGQGNQPQHF
DNA: TGCAGTGCTAGCACCGGACAGGGGAATCAGCCCCAGCATTTT

size: few
J: TRBJ2-2
V: TRBV11-2
D: NA
CDR3: CASRSKNTGELFF
DNA: TGTGCCAGCAGGTCAAAAAACACCGGGGAGCTGTTTTTT

size: few
J: TRBJ2-2
V: TRBV12-5
D: TRBD1
CDR3: CASGSRQGNTGELFF
DNA: TGTGCTAGTGGTTCGAGACAGGGAAACACCGGGGAGCTGTTTTTT

size: NA
J: TRBJ2-3
V: TRBV20-1
D: TRBD2
CDR3: CSASVSGGGDTQYF
DNA: TGCAGTGCTAGTGTTAGCGGGGGTGGCGATACGCAGTATTTT

size: NA
J: TRBJ2-6
V: TRBV7-3
D: NA
CDR3: CASSSSPTGANVLTF
DNA: TGTGCCAGCAGCTCTAGCCCTACGGGGGCCAACGTCCTGACTTTC

size: many
J: TRBJ2-3
V: TRBV30
D: TRBD2
CDR3: CAWSASGGSTDTQYF
DNA: TGTGCCTGGAGTGCCAGCGGGGGAAGCACAGATACGCAGTATTTT

size: few
J: TRBJ1-3
V: TRBV6-1
D: NA
CDR3: CASSPEKNTIYF
DNA: TGTGCCAGCAGCCCAGAAAAGAACACCATATATTTT

size: NA
J: TRBJ2-7
V: TRBV5-4
D: NA
CDR3: CASSSNSYERYF
DNA: TGTGCCAGCAGCTCAAATTCGTACGAGCGGTACTTC

size: many
J: TRBJ2-5
V: TRBV29-1
D: TRBD1
CDR3: CSVDETGAYQETQYF
DNA: TGCAGCGTTGACGAGACAGGGGCGTACCAAGAGACCCAGTACTTC

size: many
J: TRBJ2-3
V: TRBV20-1
D: NA
CDR3: CSARTTGLLTDTQYF
DNA: TGCAGTGCTAGAACAACGGGACTTCTCACAGATACGCAGTATTTT

size: NA
J: TRBJ2-7
V: TRBV11-1
D: TRBD2
CDR3: CASRLTREAGVYEQYF
DNA: TGTGCCAGCAGACTCACGAGGGAAGCGGGGGTCTACGAGCAGTACTTC

size: NA
J: TRBJ1-2
V: TRBV4-1
D: NA
CDR3: CASSQRSRRVSNYGYTF
DNA: TGCGCCAGCAGCCAACGATCGCGCAGGGTGTCTAACTATGGCTACACCTTC

size: NA
J: TRBJ1-2
V: TRBV6-1
D: TRBD1
CDR3: CASSTGTGYGYTF
DNA: TGTGCCAGCAGCACCGGGACAGGCTATGGCTACACCTTC

size: many
J: TRBJ1-6
V: TRBV28
D: TRBD1
CDR3: CASSLSDRVANSPLHF
DNA: TGTGCCAGCAGTTTATCGGACAGGGTGGCGAATTCACCCCTCCACTTT

size: many
J: TRBJ2-2
V: TRBV27
D: TRBD2
CDR3: CASSLRRTSGMTGELFF
DNA: TGTGCCAGCAGTCTCCGCCGGACTAGCGGGATGACCGGGGAGCTGTTTTTT

size: NA
J: TRBJ2-7
V: TRBV27
D: TRBD2
CDR3: CASSPRTSGPSYEQYF
DNA: TGTGCCAGCAGTCCAAGGACTAGCGGGCCCTCCTACGAGCAGTACTTC

size: many
J: TRBJ1-2
V: TRBV30
D: TRBD1
CDR3: CASSGQGRRLYGYTF
DNA: TGTGCCTCCTCGGGACAGGGGAGGAGATTATATGGCTACACCTTC

size: NA
J: TRBJ2-1
V: TRBV11-3
D: TRBD1
CDR3: CASSHRDSSYNEQFF
DNA: TGTGCCAGCAGCCACCGGGACAGCTCCTACAATGAGCAGTTCTTC

size: many
J: TRBJ1-1
V: TRBV5-1
D: NA
CDR3: CASSLRYMNTEAFF
DNA: TGCGCCAGCAGCTTGAGATACATGAACACTGAAGCTTTCTTT

size: many
J: TRBJ1-2
V: TRBV5-6
D: NA
CDR3: CASSLTYTGGYTF
DNA: TGTGCCAGCAGCTTAACCTATACGGGGGGCTACACCTTC

size: few
J: TRBJ2-1
V: TRBV19
D: TRBD2
CDR3: CASTSGGYNEQFF
DNA: TGTGCCAGTACTAGCGGGGGGTACAATGAGCAGTTCTTC

size: few
J: TRBJ1-3
V: TRBV6-2/TRBV6-3
D: NA
CDR3: CASSEYLEAGSYF
DNA: TGTGCCAGCAGTGAATATTTAGAGGCAGGGTCGTATTTT

size: many
J: TRBJ2-7
V: TRBV6-1
D: TRBD2
CDR3: CASSTTSGNYNEQYF
DNA: TGTGCCAGCAGTACCACTAGCGGGAACTATAACGAGCAGTACTTC

size: many
J: TRBJ1-6
V: TRBV27
D: NA
CDR3: CASSLLGSLRSPLHF
DNA: TGTGCCAGCAGTTTATTGGGCTCTTTGCGATCACCCCTCCACTTT

size: many
J: TRBJ1-2
V: TRBV9
D: NA
CDR3: CASSVVTGSGGYTF
DNA: TGTGCCAGCAGCGTAGTCACAGGGTCTGGTGGCTACACCTTC

size: NA
J: TRBJ1-1
V: TRBV20-1
D: NA
CDR3: CSSPNLNTEAFF
DNA: TGCAGTTCTCCGAACCTGAACACTGAAGCTTTCTTT

size: NA
J: TRBJ2-1
V: TRBV29-1
D: TRBD1
CDR3: CSVEWQGETNEQFF
DNA: TGCAGCGTTGAATGGCAGGGGGAGACCAATGAGCAGTTCTTC

size: NA
J: TRBJ2-7
V: TRBV10-3
D: TRBD1
CDR3: CATGQENYEQYF
DNA: TGTGCCACCGGACAGGAGAACTACGAGCAGTACTTC

size: NA
J: TRBJ1-1
V: TRBV24-1
D: NA
CDR3: CATSSGRGNWNTEAFF
DNA: TGTGCCACCAGTAGTGGTAGGGGGAATTGGAACACTGAAGCTTTCTTT

size: NA
J: TRBJ2-2
V: TRBV19
D: TRBD2
CDR3: CASIGTSGGQNTGELFF
DNA: TGTGCCAGTATTGGGACTAGCGGGGGCCAAAACACCGGGGAGCTGTTTTTT

size: many
J: TRBJ2-7
V: TRBV15
D: TRBD1
CDR3: CATSRGQGTLYEQYF
DNA: TGTGCCACCAGCAGGGGACAGGGAACCCTCTACGAGCAGTACTTC

size: many
J: TRBJ2-3
V: TRBV24-1
D: NA
CDR3: CATSDASASTDTQYF
DNA: TGTGCCACCAGTGACGCCTCCGCTAGCACAGATACGCAGTATTTT

size: many
J: TRBJ2-4
V: TRBV19
D: NA
CDR3: CASSSATGPQYF
DNA: TGTGCCAGTAGCTCGGCGACAGGTCCACAGTACTTC

size: many
J: TRBJ2-1
V: TRBV20-1
D: TRBD2
CDR3: CSAPMSGTDNEQFF
DNA: TGCAGTGCTCCCATGAGCGGGACCGACAATGAGCAGTTCTTC

size: many
J: TRBJ1-1
V: TRBV3-1
D: NA
CDR3: CASSQRPGEEAFF
DNA: TGTGCCAGCAGCCAAAGACCGGGCGAGGAGGCTTTCTTT

size: few
J: TRBJ1-2
V: TRBV9
D: NA
CDR3: CASSDHAGYTF
DNA: TGTGCCAGCAGCGACCACGCAGGCTACACCTTC

size: many
J: TRBJ2-1
V: TRBV12-3/TRBV12-4
D: NA
CDR3: CASSPTRGGVAGYTYNEQFF
DNA: TGTGCCAGCAGTCCAACCAGGGGTGGGGTAGCGGGCTATACCTACAATGAGCAGTTCTTC

size: many
J: TRBJ2-7
V: TRBV7-2
D: TRBD2
CDR3: CASSPRLAGSYEQYF
DNA: TGTGCCAGCAGCCCGCGACTAGCGGGGAGCTACGAGCAGTACTTC

size: many
J: TRBJ1-5
V: TRBV2
D: NA
CDR3: CASSGEGEQPQHF
DNA: TGTGCCAGCAGTGGCGAAGGGGAACAGCCCCAGCATTTT